Shown below are 8 T cell receptor beta chains from a single sample sequenced in a study. TCRdb reprocessed the RT-PCR reads with MiXCR, giving one entry per CDR3 protein. The table shows approximately 720,000 distinct CDR3 sequences, with approximately 14% occurring only once. Sequenced sample: memory CD4+ T cells from blood. These receptors were collected from a female donor in good health, serving as a healthy control.

This clonotype was found a few times. This sequence joins TRBV7-2 and TRBJ1-4; a possible D gene is TRBD1 (5 bases). Trimming left V 8 bases short and J 3 bases short, with 16 bases between. The CDR3 has 15 residues. The germline CDR1 and CDR2 sequences are SGHTA and FQGNSA. The CDR3 spells CASAERGIANEKLFF. The CDR3 nucleotides read TGTGCCAGCGCCGAGAGGGGCATAGCTAATGAAAAACTGTTTTTT.

V and J are TRBV7-2 and TRBJ2-5, with a tentative D call TRBD1 (5 bases). The CDR3 covers 14 residues. Germline lookup yields CDR1 SGHTA and CDR2 FQGNSA. V gave up 6 bases and J gave up 1 base, with 12 bases separating them. The CDR3 loop reads CASRSTGFQETQYF. The CDR3 DNA sequence: TGTGCCAGCAGGTCAACAGGTTTCCAAGAGACCCAGTACTTC.

This clonotype has ten or more counts. This sequence joins TRBV5-1 and TRBJ2-1; TRBD2 agrees at 9 bases. The CDR3 is 15 residues long. Germline lookup yields CDR1 SGHRS and CDR2 YFSETQ. The ends lost 1 base at V and 9 bases at J; junction bases unmatched: 8. The CDR3 region is CASSLSASGISEQFF. CDR3 in DNA: TGCGCCAGCAGCTTGTCGGCTAGCGGGATCAGTGAGCAGTTCTTC. The complete variable domain, with remaining parts taken from reference TRBV5-1 and TRBJ2-1, reads KAGVTQTPRYLIKTRGQQVTLSCSPISGHRSVSWYQQTPGQGLQFLFEYFSETQRNKGNFPGRFSGRQFSNSRSEMNVSTLELGDSALYLCASSLSASGISEQFFGPGTRLTVL.

In its sample, this clonotype was seen many times. The genes are TRBV5-1 and TRBJ2-7; perhaps TRBD1 as D (6 bases). The CDR3 length is 16 residues. V dropped 0 bases and J dropped 2 bases, with 15 bases sitting between them. Germline CDR1 is SGHRS and CDR2 is YFSETQ. CDR3 protein: CASSLEVNRAPYEQYF. CDR3 nucleotides: TGCGCCAGCAGCTTGGAGGTTAACAGGGCCCCCTACGAGCAGTACTTC.

This clonotype was detected only a few times. This rearrangement joins TRBV10-3 to TRBJ2-1; either TRBD1 or TRBD2 may fit D (5 bases each). The germline V gene encodes CDR1 ENHRY and CDR2 SYGVKD. The length of the CDR3 is 14 residues. V lost 10 bases to trimming and J lost 4 bases, with 17 bases between them. The CDR3 is CATTRGVGYNEQFF. In DNA form, the CDR3 reads TGTGCCACCACTAGGGGAGTGGGGTACAATGAGCAGTTCTTC.

Many counts were recorded for this clonotype. The gene calls are TRBV10-2 and TRBJ1-5, with D perhaps matching TRBD1 (5 bases). The CDR3 runs to 14 residues. V was cut by 3 bases and J by 4 bases, with 10 bases left in between. In germline, CDR1 is WSHSY, CDR2 SAAADI. The CDR3 is CASSEQDSNQPQHF. CDR3 sequence (DNA): TGCGCCAGCAGTGAACAGGACTCGAATCAGCCCCAGCATTTT.

Ten or more counts support this clonotype. For the CDR3, the DNA is TGTGCCAGCAGTTACGGGACAGCTAATTCACCCCTCCACTTT. Protein: CASSYGTANSPLHF. The rearrangement uses TRBV6-5 and TRBJ1-6; 7 nucleotides line up with TRBD1. The CDR3 is 14 amino acids. The germline CDR1 and CDR2 sequences are MNHEY and SVGAGI. The junction had 1 base not matched to a gene; V was cut back by 2 bases and J by 6 bases.

This clonotype was counted ten times or more. The chain links TRBV10-3 to TRBJ2-3; TRBD2 is a possible D gene (5 bases). CDR1 ENHRY and CDR2 SYGVKD come from the germline V gene. Trimming cost V 3 bases and J 1 base, with 8 bases left between them. The CDR3 is 14 residues long. CDR3 in amino acids: CAISESGGTDTQYF. DNA for the CDR3: TGTGCCATCAGTGAATCCGGGGGCACAGATACGCAGTATTTT.